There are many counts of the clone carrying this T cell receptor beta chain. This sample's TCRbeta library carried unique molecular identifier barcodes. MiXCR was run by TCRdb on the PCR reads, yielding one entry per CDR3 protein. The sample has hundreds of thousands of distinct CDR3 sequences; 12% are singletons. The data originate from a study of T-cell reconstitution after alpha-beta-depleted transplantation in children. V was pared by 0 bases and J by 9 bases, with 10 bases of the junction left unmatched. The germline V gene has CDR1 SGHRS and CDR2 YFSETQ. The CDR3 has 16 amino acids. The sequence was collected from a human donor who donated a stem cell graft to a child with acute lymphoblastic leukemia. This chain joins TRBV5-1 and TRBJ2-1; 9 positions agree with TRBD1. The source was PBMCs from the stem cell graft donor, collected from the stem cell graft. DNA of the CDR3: TGCGCCAGCAGCTTGGCAAGAAGGACAGGGGTGCGTGAGCAGTTCTTC. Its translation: CASSLARRTGVREQFF.